These 26 T cell receptor beta chains came from one sample sequenced in a study of shared clonotypes between healthy human individuals. Assay used: immunoSEQ multiplex PCR; TCRdb lists only in-frame clones, some missing. The sample includes fewer than 800,000 clones, 90% to 95% of them seen just once. CD45RO-negative, CCR7-selected cells formed the naive CD8 fraction, which excluded terminally differentiated effector memory CD45RA+ cells. The sequenced sample consisted of naive CD8+ T cells sorted from blood. The receptors derive from a man aged 25 to 40 in good health.

The V gene is TRBV28, the J gene TRBJ2-4, with a tentative D call TRBD2 (6 bases). Germline CDR1 MDHEN, CDR2 SYDVKM. Trimming left V 6 bases short and J 0 bases short, with 18 bases between. CDR3 size: 17 residues. The CDR3 region has the DNA TGTGCCAGCAGCCCTATAGGAGGAGGGCTAGCCAAAAACATTCAGTACTTC. Protein product: CASSPIGGGLAKNIQYF.

The CDR3 is CASSYGIADEKLFF. DNA for the CDR3: TGTGCCAGCAGTTACGGGATAGCCGACGAAAAACTGTTTTTT. The chain joins TRBV6-5 to TRBJ1-4; D remains unclear. The V gene lost 2 bases and the J gene lost 8 bases, with 12 bases spanning the gap. The CDR3 is 14 amino acids. Germline CDR1 MNHEY, CDR2 SVGAGI.

The J gene is TRBJ2-2, the V gene TRBV11-2, with D tentatively TRBD2 (6 bases). V dropped 2 bases and J dropped 8 bases, with 18 bases sitting between them. Germline values: CDR1 SGHAT, CDR2 FQNNGV. This CDR3 spans 16 amino acids. DNA of the CDR3: TGTGCCAGCAGCTTATTCCTTCCGGGAGCTAGGGGGGAGCTGTTTTTT. The encoded protein is CASSLFLPGARGELFF.

This clone was seen just once. The chain employs TRBV6-1 and TRBJ2-2; D is unclear. This CDR3 spans 14 amino acids. The germline CDR1 and CDR2 sequences are MNHNS and SASEGT. The V end was cut by 9 bases, the J end by 7 bases, with 18 bases between. CDR3 nucleotide sequence: TGTGCCAGTGACCTCTGGGGTAGTAGCGGGGAGCTGTTTTTT. Translation: CASDLWGSSGELFF.

The rearrangement links TRBV13 to TRBJ2-7; tentative D call: TRBD1 (6 bases). V lost 5 bases and J lost 4, with 15 bases in between. The germline V gene encodes CDR1 PRHDT and CDR2 FYEKMQ (reference sequence). CDR3 size: 14 residues. The CDR3 region is CASSRTEGLYEQYF. The DNA for the CDR3 is TGTGCCAGCAGCAGGACAGAGGGCCTATACGAGCAGTACTTC.

The sample holds one count of this clone. The rearrangement links TRBV11-2 to TRBJ2-5, with TRBD1 identical over 8 bases. With V trimmed by 5 bases and J by 1 base, 12 bases remained unmatched. The CDR3 has 17 amino acids. Germline CDR1 and CDR2: SGHAT and FQNNGV. This CDR3 reads CASSPTGGAPSQETQYF. CDR3 coding DNA: TGTGCCAGCAGCCCTACAGGGGGAGCGCCTTCCCAAGAGACCCAGTACTTC.

The chain links TRBV21-1 to TRBJ2-5; the DNA was not compared with TRBD1, the D call given in the table. TRBV21-1 is a documented pseudogene. This CDR3 is built from 17 residues. Here the CDR3 reads CASSKMGRSTYPAAQYF. CDR3 coding DNA: TGTGCCAGCAGCAAAATGGGGCGGAGCACCTACCCCGCGGCCCAGTACTTC.

V usage is TRBV6-4 and J usage is TRBJ2-1, with 8 bases identical to TRBD1. This CDR3 spans 13 amino acids. Germline values: CDR1 MRHNA, CDR2 SNTAGT. The V and J ends lost 4 bases and 5 bases, in that order; junction bases with no gene match: 1. Here the CDR3 reads CASSGTGNNEQFF. Written as DNA, the CDR3 is TGTGCCAGCAGTGGGACAGGGAACAATGAGCAGTTCTTC.

The chain links TRBV4-1 to TRBJ1-2; possibly TRBD1 for D (6 bases). The length of the CDR3 is 14 residues. CDR1 is MGHRA, CDR2 YSYEKL, per germline. V dropped 4 bases and J dropped 7 bases, with 16 bases sitting between them. The CDR3 region has the DNA TGCGCCAGCAGCCCCTCCGGACAGTCGGCTGGCTACACCTTC. It translates to CASSPSGQSAGYTF.

V and J are TRBV4-2 and TRBJ2-7; D not certain. Deletions cut 4 bases from V and 5 bases from J, with 24 bases between. Germline V gives CDR1 LGHNA, CDR2 YNFKEQ. The CDR3 spans 17 residues. In nucleotides, the CDR3 is TGTGCCAGCAGCCCGCCCCTCGTTGGAGATAACACAAACGAGCAGTACTTC. It yields the protein CASSPPLVGDNTNEQYF.

The V and J genes are TRBV25-1 and TRBJ1-1; D not certain. The CDR3 sequence is 12 residues long. V was trimmed by 5 bases and J by 2 bases, leaving 6 bases between them. The germline V gene has CDR1 MGHDK and CDR2 SYGVNS. The CDR3 DNA sequence: TGTGCCAGCAGTCCGACCAACACTGAAGCTTTCTTT. It translates to CASSPTNTEAFF. The full variable domain, in which reference TRBV25-1 and TRBJ1-1 provide the parts outside the CDR3, is EADIYQTPRYLVIGTGKKITLECSQTMGHDKMYWYQQDPGMELHLIHYSYGVNSTEKGDLSSESTVSRIRTEHFPLTLESARPSHTSQYLCASSPTNTEAFFGQGTRLTVV.

The rearrangement links TRBV7-9 to TRBJ2-6; D is unclear. The germline gives CDR1 SEHNR, CDR2 FQNEAQ (reference sequence). The CDR3 has 14 amino acids. V was clipped by 5 bases and J by 4 bases, with 9 bases between them. The CDR3 DNA reads TGTGCCAGCAGCGCGTACGACGGGGCCAACGTCCTGACTTTC. Its protein product is CASSAYDGANVLTF.

This clone was seen just once. This rearrangement joins TRBV6-1 to TRBJ1-5; D gene uncertain. The V end lost 8 bases, the J end lost 16 bases, and 21 bases lay between the germline ends. CDR1 MNHNS and CDR2 SASEGT come from the germline V gene. This CDR3 has 12 amino acids. The CDR3 protein is CASRAQTSVLHF. Written as DNA, the CDR3 is TGTGCCAGCCGCGCACAGACATCAGTTCTCCATTTT.

The genes are TRBV7-8 and TRBJ1-4; 11 positions match TRBD1. V shed 7 bases, J shed 5 bases, and the junction held 15 bases outside the gene matches. CDR1 and CDR2 (germline): SGHVS, FQNEAQ. The CDR3 runs to 18 residues. CDR3 residues: CASKRTGGGAGPNEKLFF. The CDR3 DNA follows: TGTGCCAGCAAAAGGACAGGGGGCGGCGCGGGCCCCAATGAAAAACTGTTTTTT.

CDR3 region: CASSYTNTEAFF. The CDR3 coding sequence is TGTGCCAGCAGCTACACGAACACTGAAGCTTTCTTT. J is TRBJ1-1 and V is TRBV7-6; D is ambiguous. This CDR3 has 12 amino acids. Between the trimmed V and J ends, which lost 4 bases and 1 base, there was a span of 4 bases. Germline V gene lookup returns CDR1 SGHVS and CDR2 FNYEAQ.

This sequence joins TRBV29-1 and TRBJ2-1, with D perhaps matching TRBD1 or TRBD2 (5 bases each). The length of the CDR3 is 14 residues. Trimming took 7 bases from V and 0 from J, leaving 13 bases between them. Germline V gene data show CDR1 as SQVTM and CDR2 as ANQGSEA. CDR3 nucleotide sequence: TGCAGCGGTGGGGACGCCGGCTCCTACAATGAGCAGTTCTTC. Translated: CSGGDAGSYNEQFF.

In the case of this clone: Other DNA sequences in this specimen translate into the identical CDR3. The chain links TRBV11-2 to TRBJ2-7; D not certain. Trimming pared 1 base from V and 0 bases from J, leaving 7 bases between. CDR3 length: 14 amino acids. Germline V CDR1 and CDR2: SGHAT, FQNNGV. This chain's CDR3 is CASSLVGDSYEQYF. CDR3 sequence (DNA): TGTGCCAGCAGCTTAGTCGGAGACTCCTACGAGCAGTACTTC.

The V and J genes are TRBV19 and TRBJ2-1; the match to TRBD2 covers 12 bases. J gave up 5 bases and V 3 bases, and 5 bases lay outside the gene matches. Germline CDR1 reads LNHDA; CDR2 reads SQIVND (reference sequence). The CDR3 contains 16 residues. The CDR3 DNA reads as TGTGCCAGTAGTATCCTAGCGGGAGGGGCAAACAATGAGCAGTTCTTC. Residues: CASSILAGGANNEQFF.

The V gene is TRBV7-3, the J gene TRBJ2-1; TRBD2 aligns across 8 bases. This CDR3 spans 16 amino acids. With V trimmed by 5 bases and J by 0 bases, 6 bases remained unmatched. Germline V gives CDR1 SGHTA, CDR2 FQGTGA. This chain's CDR3 is CASSETSGSSYNEQFF. The CDR3 DNA sequence: TGTGCCAGCAGCGAGACAAGCGGGAGCTCCTACAATGAGCAGTTCTTC.

The chain carries TRBV27 and TRBJ1-1, with 8 bases lining up with TRBD1. Germline-derived CDR1 and CDR2 are MNHEY and SMNVEV (reference sequence). The CDR3 totals 18 residues. The ends lost 4 bases at V and 1 base at J; junction bases unmatched: 14. The CDR3 loop is CASSSTKTGEKKNTEAFF. The CDR3, as DNA: TGTGCCAGCAGTTCCACGAAGACAGGGGAGAAGAAGAACACTGAAGCTTTCTTT.

This clone was seen just once. This chain joins TRBV9 and TRBJ1-2; D gene unclear. The CDR3 covers 12 residues. Between the trimmed V and J ends, which lost 3 bases and 8 bases, there was a span of 11 bases. Looked up from germline, CDR1 is SGDLS and CDR2 is YYNGEE. Written as DNA, the CDR3 is TGTGCCAGCAGCGGGGTGGCGGACGGCTACACCTTC. Translation gives CASSGVADGYTF.

In its sample, this clone was seen many times. The gene calls are TRBV6-1 and TRBJ2-7; the match to TRBD2 covers 10 bases. This CDR3 is 15 amino acids long. CDR1 is MNHNS, CDR2 SASEGT, per germline. With V trimmed by 0 bases and J by 2 bases, 1 base remained unmatched. Written as DNA, the CDR3 is TGTGCCAGCAGTGAAGCGCTAGCGGGAGCCTACGAGCAGTACTTC. Its translation is CASSEALAGAYEQYF.

Worth noting for this clone: A read error may produce the germline difference seen at one junction end. The chain uses TRBV9 and TRBJ2-1, with TRBD1 as a possible D gene (5 bases). Germline V gives CDR1 SGDLS, CDR2 YYNGEE. CDR3 length: 15 amino acids. The CDR3 reads CASSVGQGSNNEQFF. The CDR3 DNA reads TGTGCCAGCAGCGTAGGGCAGGGCTCCAACAATGAGCAGTTCTTC.

The chain is built from TRBV18 and TRBJ1-2, with 9 bases fitting TRBD1. CDR3 size: 15 residues. Germline V lookup: CDR1 KGHSH, CDR2 LQKENI. V gave up 4 bases and J gave up 3 bases; unmatched junction bases: 6. The CDR3 nucleotides are TGTGCCAGCTCACGATGGGACAGGGCGTACTATGGCTACACCTTC. Translating it yields CASSRWDRAYYGYTF.

The chain links TRBV10-3 to TRBJ2-7; TRBD1 is a possible D gene (6 bases). V lost 3 bases and J lost 5, with 14 bases in between. CDR1 and CDR2 (germline): ENHRY, SYGVKD. The CDR3 sequence is 14 residues long. The CDR3 protein is CAISDLQGSDEQYF. As DNA, the CDR3 is TGTGCCATCAGTGATTTGCAGGGGAGCGACGAGCAGTACTTC.

The rearrangement joins TRBV7-2 to TRBJ2-3; 8 bases agree with TRBD2. V trimming: 8 bases; J trimming: 3 bases; junction bases outside the gene matches: 7. Germline V lookup: CDR1 SGHTA, CDR2 FQGNSA. The CDR3 is made up of 14 amino acids. CDR3 sequence: CASQMREATDTQYF. In nucleotides, the CDR3 is TGTGCCAGCCAAATGCGGGAGGCTACAGATACGCAGTATTTT.